The present T cell receptor (beta chain) was sequenced within a study of HIV-infected patients and healthy controls. Follow-up blood was drawn about 14 weeks, roughly three months, after antiretroviral therapy began. No cell fractionation was done, so the repertoire covers all unsorted peripheral blood T cells. Study observations and caveats: In HIV-infected patients, the apparent post-therapy Gini index recovery did not replicate in size-matched data. Healthy controls shared more CDR3 sequences between individuals than HIV-infected patients did. HIV-infected patients and controls differed significantly in mean usage of eight alpha and eight beta V genes. Healthy controls carried many MAIT alpha-chain CDR3s, while HIV+ repertoires had few.

This clonotype was detected many times. What it binds is unknown. Reverse transcription used around 500 ng RNA and constant-region primers for alpha and beta. Using multiplexing indices, alpha and beta chain libraries were generated apart by chain-specific third strand synthesis. One entry per CDR3 protein, called by TCRdb with MiXCR from the 5' RACE reads. The sample consists of 18,000 or so distinct CDR3 sequences, approximately 9% of them appearing once. Germline CDR1 is SGHTA and CDR2 is FQGNSA. V shed 5 bases, J shed 4 bases, and the junction held 10 bases outside the gene matches. The CDR3 runs 15 residues.

The V call is TRBV7-2, the J call TRBJ1-2; 7 bases are a match to TRBD1. Sample: blood, taken during antiretroviral therapy. The origin of this receptor is an adult with HIV infection. As DNA, the CDR3 is TGTGCCAGCAGCCCAGGGACAGCCGCGGGCTATGGCTACACCTTC. Residues: CASSPGTAAGYGYTF.